The rows below give T cell receptor beta chains drawn from one sample of a study of T-cell memory formation after mild COVID-19. TCRdb passed the 5' RACE reads through MiXCR, listing each CDR3 protein once. Altogether about 470,000 distinct CDR3 sequences are present, about 18% being singletons, with the ten largest covering roughly an eighth. Sequencing input: PBMCs or a T cell subset sorted from them (not recorded which). The receptors come from an adult woman who had mild COVID-19 (a few samples of this study predate the infection). Cell type and time point are not known. The CDR3 runs from the conserved cysteine through the conserved F or W. The D gene is left open where the match is weak. Rows may omit the clone size; those that give it use once, few, many or a size class.

>-|TRBD1|TRBV2|TRBJ2-5
CASSDQTGGAETQYF
TGTGCCAGCAGTGACCAGACAGGGGGGGCGGAGACCCAGTACTTC
>-|-|TRBV6-2/TRBV6-3|TRBJ2-5
CASNSRRQVGQTPPWTQYF
TGTGCCAGCAACTCGCGGAGGCAGGTTGGCCAAACCCCCCCGTGGACCCAGTACTTC
>few|TRBD1|TRBV24-1|TRBJ2-3
CATSDRPDRANTDTQYF
TGTGCCACCAGTGATCGACCGGACAGGGCAAACACAGATACGCAGTATTTT
>-|-|TRBV29-1|TRBJ2-5
CSVAKGGQGGTQYF
TGCAGCGTCGCCAAGGGCGGCCAAGGCGGGACCCAGTACTTC
>few|-|TRBV23-1|TRBJ2-2
CASSQFNGLPGELFF
TGCGCCAGCAGTCAATTCAACGGGCTTCCCGGGGAGCTGTTTTTT
>-|TRBD2|TRBV12-3/TRBV12-4|TRBJ2-5
CASSFASGRAETQYF
TGTGCCAGCAGTTTCGCTAGCGGGAGGGCGGAGACCCAGTACTTC
>few|-|TRBV11-2|TRBJ2-5
CASSLVLGEETQYF
TGTGCCAGCAGCTTAGTCCTGGGGGAAGAGACCCAGTACTTC
>-|TRBD1|TRBV5-5|TRBJ1-2
CASSHGQGTYGYTF
TGTGCCAGCAGCCACGGACAGGGGACCTATGGCTACACCTTC
>-|TRBD2|TRBV20-1|TRBJ2-1
CSARDGSGSFISNEQFF
TGCAGTGCTAGAGATGGGAGCGGGAGCTTCATCTCCAATGAGCAGTTCTTC
>-|TRBD2|TRBV4-2|TRBJ2-1
CASSRGPSGRQEAYNEQFF
TGTGCCAGCAGCCGGGGGCCGAGCGGGAGGCAGGAGGCCTACAATGAGCAGTTCTTC
>few|-|TRBV30|TRBJ2-3
CAWSVRGTSTDTQYF
TGTGCCTGGAGTGTACGCGGCACTAGCACAGATACGCAGTATTTT
>few|TRBD1|TRBV4-3|TRBJ2-7
CASSQGRTGAYEQYF
TGCGCCAGCAGCCAAGGAAGGACAGGAGCCTACGAGCAGTACTTC
>-|-|TRBV19|TRBJ2-1
CASLGTPNYNEQFF
TGTGCCAGTCTCGGGACGCCGAACTACAATGAGCAGTTCTTC
>few|-|TRBV2|TRBJ2-1
CASSEKAWGEQFF
TGTGCCAGCAGTGAAAAGGCTTGGGGTGAGCAGTTCTTC
>many|TRBD2|TRBV7-2|TRBJ2-7
CASSPAAGSYEQYF
TGTGCCAGCAGCCCCGCAGCGGGAAGCTACGAGCAGTACTTC
>-|-|TRBV12-3/TRBV12-4|TRBJ2-6
CASRPGDGANVLTF
TGTGCCAGCAGGCCAGGGGACGGGGCCAACGTCCTGACTTTC
>many|-|TRBV12-3/TRBV12-4|TRBJ2-3
CASSSLKFGTETVSSTDTQYF
TGTGCCAGCAGCAGTTTAAAATTCGGGACGGAGACCGTCTCTAGCACAGATACGCAGTATTTT
>-|TRBD1|TRBV7-8|TRBJ1-2
CASSLGRTGAYGYTF
TGTGCCAGCAGCTTAGGACGAACAGGGGCCTATGGCTACACCTTC
>few|-|TRBV7-9|TRBJ1-2
CASSPRGRDDYGYTF
TGTGCCAGCAGCCCTCGTGGCAGGGATGACTATGGCTACACCTTC
>many|TRBD1|TRBV9|TRBJ1-4
CASSVLTGVNEKLFF
TGTGCCAGCAGCGTACTCACAGGGGTTAATGAAAAACTGTTTTTT
>few|-|TRBV27|TRBJ1-3
CASSQTTGTGNTIYF
TGTGCCAGCAGTCAAACCACAGGGACTGGAAACACCATATATTTT
>few|-|TRBV24-1|TRBJ1-2
CATSDPGHWGYTF
TGTGCCACCAGTGACCCCGGACATTGGGGCTACACCTTC
>few|TRBD2|TRBV24-1|TRBJ2-1
CATSDPSTGRGNEQFF
TGTGCCACCAGTGACCCCTCGACTGGGAGGGGCAATGAGCAGTTCTTC
>-|TRBD1|TRBV3-1|TRBJ2-7
CASSRAPGQGAYEQYF
TGTGCCAGCAGCCGGGCTCCGGGACAGGGGGCATACGAGCAGTACTTC
>few|-|TRBV5-1|TRBJ1-4
CASSRDTFNEKLFF
TGCGCCAGCAGCAGGGACACTTTTAATGAAAAACTGTTTTTT
>-|TRBD1|TRBV12-3/TRBV12-4|TRBJ2-1
CASSLRGQEFRNEQFF
TGTGCCAGCAGTTTACGAGGACAGGAGTTCAGGAATGAGCAGTTCTTC
>few|-|TRBV9|TRBJ2-1
CASSAPGTTYNEQFF
TGTGCCAGCAGCGCGCCAGGGACAACCTACAATGAGCAGTTCTTC
>few|-|TRBV6-1|TRBJ1-5
CASSEKGEGSQPQHF
TGTGCCAGCAGTGAAAAGGGGGAGGGGAGTCAGCCCCAGCATTTT
>-|TRBD1|TRBV29-1|TRBJ2-7
CSVLRGQGIAYEQYF
TGCAGCGTCCTAAGGGGACAGGGCATTGCCTACGAGCAGTACTTC
>few|TRBD1|TRBV12-3/TRBV12-4|TRBJ2-2
CASSLEGAPGELFF
TGTGCCAGCAGTTTAGAGGGGGCCCCCGGGGAGCTGTTTTTT
>-|TRBD1|TRBV5-5|TRBJ2-7
CASSSDSGTGSYEQYF
TGTGCCAGCAGCTCCGATTCCGGGACAGGGTCCTACGAGCAGTACTTC
>few|-|TRBV29-1|TRBJ2-7
CSAWGGASYEQYF
TGCAGCGCCTGGGGGGGGGCCTCCTACGAGCAGTACTTC
>-|TRBD1|TRBV19|TRBJ2-7
CASSTGTGVAYEQYF
TGTGCCAGTAGTACCGGGACAGGCGTTGCCTACGAGCAGTACTTC
>-|-|TRBV7-8|TRBJ2-3
CASRGASTDTQYF
TGTGCCAGCAGGGGGGCATCCACAGATACGCAGTATTTT
>-|TRBD1|TRBV20-1|TRBJ2-7
CSASDRGYEQYF
TGCAGTGCTAGCGACAGGGGTTACGAGCAGTACTTC
>once|-|TRBV29-1|TRBJ2-2
CSVESGTLTGELFF
TGCAGCGTTGAAAGCGGAACCCTAACCGGGGAGCTGTTTTTT